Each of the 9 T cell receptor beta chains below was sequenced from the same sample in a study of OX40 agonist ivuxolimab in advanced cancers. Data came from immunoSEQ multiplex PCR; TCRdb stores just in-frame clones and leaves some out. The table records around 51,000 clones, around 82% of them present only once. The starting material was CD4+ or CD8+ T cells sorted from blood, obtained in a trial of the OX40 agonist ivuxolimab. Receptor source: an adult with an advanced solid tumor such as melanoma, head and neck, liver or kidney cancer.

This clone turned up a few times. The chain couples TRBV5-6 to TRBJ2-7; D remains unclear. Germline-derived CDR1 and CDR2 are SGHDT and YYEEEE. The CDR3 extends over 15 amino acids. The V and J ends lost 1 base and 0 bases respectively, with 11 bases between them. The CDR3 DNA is TGTGCCAGCAGCTTGAGGCAGTTGAGCTCCTACGAGCAGTACTTC. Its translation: CASSLRQLSSYEQYF.

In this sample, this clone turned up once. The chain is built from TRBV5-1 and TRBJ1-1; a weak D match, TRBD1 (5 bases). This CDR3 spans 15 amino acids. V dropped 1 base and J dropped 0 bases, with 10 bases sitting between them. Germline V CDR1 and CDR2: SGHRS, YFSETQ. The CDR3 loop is CASSLSGPLNTEAFF. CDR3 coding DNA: TGCGCCAGCAGCTTGTCAGGGCCTTTGAACACTGAAGCTTTCTTT.

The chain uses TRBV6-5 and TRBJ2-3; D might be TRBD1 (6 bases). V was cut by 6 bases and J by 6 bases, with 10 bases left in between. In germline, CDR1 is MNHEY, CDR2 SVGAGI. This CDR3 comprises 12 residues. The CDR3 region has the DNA TGTGCCAGCAGAACCACAGGGGATACGCAGTATTTT. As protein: CASRTTGDTQYF.

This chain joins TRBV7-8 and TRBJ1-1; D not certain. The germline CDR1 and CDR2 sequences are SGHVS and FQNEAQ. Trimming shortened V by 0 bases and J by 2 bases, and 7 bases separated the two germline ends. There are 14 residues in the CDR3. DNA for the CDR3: TGTGCCAGCAGCTTAGCCCGGGGAAACACTGAAGCTTTCTTT. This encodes CASSLARGNTEAFF.

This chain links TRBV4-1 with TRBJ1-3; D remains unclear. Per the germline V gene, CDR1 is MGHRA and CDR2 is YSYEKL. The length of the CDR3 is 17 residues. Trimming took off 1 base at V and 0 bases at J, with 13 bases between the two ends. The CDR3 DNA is TGCGCCAGCAGCCAAGTGGATATGGGGTTCTCTGGAAACACCATATATTTT. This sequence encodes CASSQVDMGFSGNTIYF.

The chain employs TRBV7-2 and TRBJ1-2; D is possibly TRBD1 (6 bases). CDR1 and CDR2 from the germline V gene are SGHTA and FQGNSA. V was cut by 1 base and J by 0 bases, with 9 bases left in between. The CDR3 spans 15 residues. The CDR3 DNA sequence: TGTGCCAGCAGCTTAGGGACAGCCTCTAACTATGGCTACACCTTC. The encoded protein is CASSLGTASNYGYTF.

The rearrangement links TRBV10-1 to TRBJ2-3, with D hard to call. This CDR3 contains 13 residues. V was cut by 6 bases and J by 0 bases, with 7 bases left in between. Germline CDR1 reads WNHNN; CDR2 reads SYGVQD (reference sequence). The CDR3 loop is CASSSQSTDTQYF. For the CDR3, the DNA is TGCGCCAGCAGCTCGCAGAGCACAGATACGCAGTATTTT.

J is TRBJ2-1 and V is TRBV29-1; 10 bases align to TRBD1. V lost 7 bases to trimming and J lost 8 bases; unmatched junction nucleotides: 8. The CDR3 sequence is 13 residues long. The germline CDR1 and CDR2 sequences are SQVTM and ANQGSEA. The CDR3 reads CSGSGQGNHEQFF. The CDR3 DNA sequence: TGCAGCGGTTCGGGACAGGGGAACCATGAGCAGTTCTTC.

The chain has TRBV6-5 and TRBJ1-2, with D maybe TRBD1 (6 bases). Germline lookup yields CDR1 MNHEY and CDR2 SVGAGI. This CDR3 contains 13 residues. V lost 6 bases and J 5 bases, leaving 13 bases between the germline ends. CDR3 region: CASSMGHVYGYTF. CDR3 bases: TGTGCCAGCAGCATGGGACATGTATATGGCTACACCTTC.